The present TCR beta chain was sequenced within a study of T cell changes during pregnancy in multiple sclerosis. Some clones are missing from TCRdb's copy, which holds only in-frame ones; the method was immunoSEQ multiplex PCR. The table lists about 59,000 clones, about 94% of them singletons. This CDR3 spans 14 amino acids. Germline V lookup: CDR1 MRHNA, CDR2 SNTAGT. Trimming took 3 bases from V and 1 from J; bases not matched to a gene: 0. The sequence came from a female donor with multiple sclerosis, enrolled in a pregnancy study. V is TRBV6-4 and J is TRBJ2-3; 8 bases are shared with TRBD2. The specimen comprised CD8+ T cells from peripheral blood mononuclear cells, sampled after pregnancy. The CDR3 DNA reads TGTGCCAGCAGTGAAGCGGGAGGCACAGATACGCAGTATTTT. As protein: CASSEAGGTDTQYF.